Described below is a single T cell receptor beta chain sequence and its context. Seattle patients were enrolled during active infection and followed longitudinally. The sample belongs to a study of blood T cell repertoires in COVID-19. This CDR3 spans 14 amino acids. The germline V gene encodes CDR1 SGHDN and CDR2 FVKESK. V lost 4 bases and J lost 10, with 14 bases in between. Clones were read by immunoSEQ multiplex PCR, and TCRdb kept only the in-frame ones, dropping some. The sample has roughly 200,000 clones, 83% seen once; the top ten hold about 1.3%. The sequenced sample was peripheral blood. The clonotype originates from a woman aged 25 to 45 with COVID-19, enrolled during active disease. The chain couples TRBV14 to TRBJ1-6; tentative D call: TRBD1 (6 bases). CDR3 sequence: CASSPRGAQSPLHF. The CDR3 DNA is TGTGCCAGCAGCCCGCGGGGGGCACAATCACCCCTCCACTTT.